These T cell receptor beta chains were read from a single sample in a study of glioma-infiltrating T cells. TCRdb re-analysed the multiplex PCR reads in MiXCR, keeping a single row per CDR3 protein. This table has more than 300,000 distinct CDR3 sequences, roughly two fifths appearing once. The sample taken for sequencing was glioma tissue, nonneoplastic brain tissue, or PBMCs (not recorded which). These receptors were taken from a human donor with low-grade glioma or glioblastoma, undergoing nonglioma brain surgery, or in good health (not recorded which). The CDR3 runs from the conserved cysteine through the conserved F or W. Each record gives: D gene, J gene, V gene, clone size, CDR3 DNA, CDR3 protein. The D gene is left open where the match is weak. Clone size is given for some rows only: seen once, a few or many times, or a class if the clone is expanded.

d_call: NA; j_call: TRBJ2-1; v_call: TRBV3-1; clone_size: few; cdr3_nt: TGTGCCAGCAGCCAAGGTGTGAATAGCGAGGGCAATGAGCAGTTCTTC; cdr3_aa: CASSQGVNSEGNEQFF
d_call: NA; j_call: TRBJ1-2; v_call: TRBV6-1; clone_size: NA; cdr3_nt: TGTGCCATCAGCTCCGTGACGAGGGGGTATGGCTACACCTTC; cdr3_aa: CAISSVTRGYGYTF
d_call: TRBD1; j_call: TRBJ2-7; v_call: TRBV20-1; clone_size: few; cdr3_nt: TGCAGTGCTAGAGAAGGGACAGGGTACGAGCAGTACTTC; cdr3_aa: CSAREGTGYEQYF
d_call: NA; j_call: TRBJ2-7; v_call: TRBV28; clone_size: few; cdr3_nt: TGTGCCAGCAGTTTACAGGTGACAGGCCCAAAGGGCTCCTACGAGCAGTACTTC; cdr3_aa: CASSLQVTGPKGSYEQYF
d_call: TRBD2; j_call: TRBJ2-3; v_call: TRBV27; clone_size: NA; cdr3_nt: TGTGCCAGCACCGACCGACTAGCGGGGACAGATACGCAGTATTTT; cdr3_aa: CASTDRLAGTDTQYF
d_call: NA; j_call: TRBJ1-5; v_call: TRBV25-1; clone_size: once; cdr3_nt: TGTGCCAGCAGTCCTGGGGGGGGTCAGCCCCGGCATTTT; cdr3_aa: CASSPGGGQPRHF
d_call: TRBD2; j_call: TRBJ2-7; v_call: TRBV4-1; clone_size: NA; cdr3_nt: TGCGCCAGCAGCTCGGCGGGGGGAACCTCCTACGAGCAGTACTTC; cdr3_aa: CASSSAGGTSYEQYF
d_call: TRBD1; j_call: TRBJ1-5; v_call: TRBV2; clone_size: NA; cdr3_nt: TGTGCCGGCGCACCGGGACAGGCGGAGTGGAATCAGCCCCAGCATTTT; cdr3_aa: CAGAPGQAEWNQPQHF
d_call: NA; j_call: TRBJ1-2; v_call: TRBV4-1; clone_size: NA; cdr3_nt: TGCGCCAGCAGCCAAGGGCAGGTCCCTAACTATGGCTACACCTTC; cdr3_aa: CASSQGQVPNYGYTF
d_call: NA; j_call: TRBJ1-2; v_call: TRBV25-1; clone_size: few; cdr3_nt: TGTGCCAGCAGTATCAGGGGAGGCTATGGCTACACCTTC; cdr3_aa: CASSIRGGYGYTF
d_call: NA; j_call: TRBJ1-3; v_call: TRBV4-1; clone_size: NA; cdr3_nt: TGCGCCAGCAGCCAAGGGGGGGACAAACCGAGCCGACCCATATATTTT; cdr3_aa: CASSQGGDKPSRPIYF
d_call: NA; j_call: TRBJ2-7; v_call: TRBV28; clone_size: few; cdr3_nt: TGTGCCAGCAGTTTAAGCCAACTTTGGTACTTC; cdr3_aa: CASSLSQLWYF
d_call: TRBD2; j_call: TRBJ2-3; v_call: TRBV7-2; clone_size: few; cdr3_nt: TGTGCCAGCAGCTTAATGGGGGGAGCTAGCGGCTTTCAGGCAGATACGCAGTATTTT; cdr3_aa: CASSLMGGASGFQADTQYF
d_call: TRBD1; j_call: TRBJ2-7; v_call: TRBV4-1; clone_size: NA; cdr3_nt: TGCGCCAGCAGCCCGTACAGGGGGCCCAACGAGCAGTACTTC; cdr3_aa: CASSPYRGPNEQYF
d_call: NA; j_call: TRBJ2-3; v_call: TRBV20-1; clone_size: NA; cdr3_nt: TGCAGCGTTGGAGATACGCAGTATTTT; cdr3_aa: CSVGDTQYF
d_call: NA; j_call: TRBJ2-7; v_call: TRBV27; clone_size: many; cdr3_nt: TGTGCCAGCAGCTGGGGAAGGCGTGGCGAGCAGTACTTC; cdr3_aa: CASSWGRRGEQYF
d_call: TRBD2; j_call: TRBJ2-1; v_call: TRBV20-1; clone_size: few; cdr3_nt: TGCAGTGCCTGGGGACTAGCGGGAGTGGGTTACACTGAGCAGTTCTTC; cdr3_aa: CSAWGLAGVGYTEQFF
d_call: NA; j_call: TRBJ1-2; v_call: TRBV25-1; clone_size: many; cdr3_nt: TGTGCCAGCAGTGCGGGGTCAGGGCACAACTATGGCTACACCTTC; cdr3_aa: CASSAGSGHNYGYTF
d_call: TRBD1; j_call: TRBJ2-7; v_call: TRBV28; clone_size: NA; cdr3_nt: TGTGCCAGCAGTTTCTCGGACAGGGGGCAGTACTTC; cdr3_aa: CASSFSDRGQYF
d_call: NA; j_call: TRBJ2-1; v_call: TRBV20-1; clone_size: many; cdr3_nt: TGCAGTGCTAGAGATTCAAGCGGCAAGTCCTACAATGAGCAGTTCTTC; cdr3_aa: CSARDSSGKSYNEQFF
d_call: TRBD1; j_call: TRBJ1-2; v_call: TRBV6-2/TRBV6-3; clone_size: NA; cdr3_nt: TGTGCCAGCAGAGTTGGACAGGGGGCTGTCTATGGCTACACCTTC; cdr3_aa: CASRVGQGAVYGYTF
d_call: NA; j_call: TRBJ2-7; v_call: TRBV4-3; clone_size: NA; cdr3_nt: TGCGCCAGCAGCCGGGCATCGGGTTGGGAGCAGTACTTC; cdr3_aa: CASSRASGWEQYF
d_call: NA; j_call: TRBJ1-5; v_call: TRBV28; clone_size: NA; cdr3_nt: TGTGCCAGCGGCCGCAGGCTTTACAATCAGCCCCAGCATTTT; cdr3_aa: CASGRRLYNQPQHF
d_call: NA; j_call: TRBJ2-2; v_call: TRBV5-4; clone_size: once; cdr3_nt: TGCGCCAGCACTACATCGGGGCGAGGCGGGGAGCTGTTTTTT; cdr3_aa: CASTTSGRGGELFF
d_call: NA; j_call: TRBJ1-1; v_call: TRBV4-3; clone_size: NA; cdr3_nt: TGCGCCAGCAGCCGTCAGGGAATCAATGAAGCTTTCTTT; cdr3_aa: CASSRQGINEAFF
d_call: TRBD2; j_call: TRBJ2-3; v_call: TRBV6-2/TRBV6-3; clone_size: many; cdr3_nt: TGTGCCAGCAGTGGTGGACTAGCGGGACGCACAGATACGCAGTATTTT; cdr3_aa: CASSGGLAGRTDTQYF
d_call: TRBD2; j_call: TRBJ2-1; v_call: TRBV7-2; clone_size: NA; cdr3_nt: TGTGCCAGCAGCTTTGGGACTAGCGAATTCAATGAGCAGTTCTTC; cdr3_aa: CASSFGTSEFNEQFF
d_call: NA; j_call: TRBJ1-1; v_call: TRBV12-3/TRBV12-4; clone_size: many; cdr3_nt: TGTGCCAGCAGTCTAGCGGTCACTGAAGCTTTCTTT; cdr3_aa: CASSLAVTEAFF
d_call: TRBD1; j_call: TRBJ2-7; v_call: TRBV6-2/TRBV6-3; clone_size: NA; cdr3_nt: TGTGCCAGCAGCGATGGGACAGGGGGCCTATACGAGCAGTACTTC; cdr3_aa: CASSDGTGGLYEQYF
d_call: NA; j_call: TRBJ2-3; v_call: TRBV7-2; clone_size: many; cdr3_nt: TGTGCCAGCAGCTTGGACAGTCCGGGGCAGTATTTT; cdr3_aa: CASSLDSPGQYF
d_call: NA; j_call: TRBJ2-1; v_call: TRBV10-2; clone_size: NA; cdr3_nt: TGCGCCAGCAGTGACGGGAGTGAACACAATGAGCAGTTCTTC; cdr3_aa: CASSDGSEHNEQFF
d_call: NA; j_call: TRBJ1-1; v_call: TRBV2; clone_size: NA; cdr3_nt: TGTGCCAGTGGGTGGATCCCGAACACTGAAGCTTTCTTT; cdr3_aa: CASGWIPNTEAFF
d_call: TRBD2; j_call: TRBJ2-1; v_call: TRBV28; clone_size: NA; cdr3_nt: TGTACCTCAAGGACGACGGAGCGGGAGTGGGAAAATGAGCAGTTCTTC; cdr3_aa: CTSRTTEREWENEQFF
d_call: NA; j_call: TRBJ1-1; v_call: TRBV7-9; clone_size: NA; cdr3_nt: TGTGCCAGCGGCCCGCGGCTAGGGATACCCACTGAAGCTTTCTTT; cdr3_aa: CASGPRLGIPTEAFF
d_call: NA; j_call: TRBJ2-3; v_call: TRBV7-3; clone_size: NA; cdr3_nt: TGTGCCAGCAGCTTAGGGGCTCTAGAAACGCAGTATTTT; cdr3_aa: CASSLGALETQYF
d_call: NA; j_call: TRBJ1-4; v_call: TRBV15; clone_size: NA; cdr3_nt: TGTGCCACCAGCAGAGATGGAGGAGGATTAAATGAAAAACTGTTTTTT; cdr3_aa: CATSRDGGGLNEKLFF
d_call: TRBD1; j_call: TRBJ1-5; v_call: TRBV7-6; clone_size: NA; cdr3_nt: TGTGCCAGCAGCCGGGCCAGGGGGTTCCAGCCCCAGCATTTT; cdr3_aa: CASSRARGFQPQHF
d_call: NA; j_call: TRBJ1-3; v_call: TRBV30; clone_size: NA; cdr3_nt: TGTGCCTCCTTTAGGGGAAACACCATATATTTT; cdr3_aa: CASFRGNTIYF
d_call: TRBD1; j_call: TRBJ2-7; v_call: TRBV6-2/TRBV6-3; clone_size: many; cdr3_nt: TGTGCCAGCAGTCGCGGGACAGGGGGTATCTACGAGCAGTACTTC; cdr3_aa: CASSRGTGGIYEQYF
d_call: TRBD2; j_call: TRBJ2-1; v_call: TRBV4-3; clone_size: many; cdr3_nt: TGCGCCAGCAGCCAAAACTCCTTAGCGGGAGTTGAGCAGTTCTTC; cdr3_aa: CASSQNSLAGVEQFF
d_call: TRBD1; j_call: TRBJ2-1; v_call: TRBV2; clone_size: NA; cdr3_nt: TGTGCCAGCACCCGGGACAGGGGGGACTACAATGAGCAGTTCTTC; cdr3_aa: CASTRDRGDYNEQFF
d_call: NA; j_call: TRBJ2-1; v_call: TRBV20-1; clone_size: NA; cdr3_nt: TGCAGTTCTAAAAGAACCCGAGGGGGTGAGCAGTTCTTC; cdr3_aa: CSSKRTRGGEQFF